Below, 9 T cell receptor beta chains from the same sample are listed, as sequenced in a study of naive CD8 T cells in extremely preterm neonates (dated by TCRdb to the late 2010s). Beyond this particular receptor, the publication reports: Preterm CDR3s were shorter, with fewer N additions and less junctional trimming, and were closer to germline than those of older groups.

Libraries were prepared through the immunoSEQ multiplex PCR assay. TCRdb stores this immuneACCESS table with in-frame sequences only. Part of the clones is absent; in the studies checked, under half of the shortfall reflects unresolved V genes, and no reason is known for the rest. The sample table records around 25,000 clones; approximately 88% of these occur just once. The ten largest clones capture approximately 1% of the sample. Preterm samples were obtained from a handful of extremely preterm deliveries at roughly 22-28 weeks of gestation. Their antigens remain unidentified. Specimen: naive CD8+ T cells from cord blood. Source of these receptors: a boy who was born preterm.

This clone was counted between two and nine times. The chain combines TRBV5-1 with TRBJ1-5, with TRBD1 identical over 9 bases. The CDR3 has 14 amino acids. After removal of 3 bases from V and 2 bases from J, the junction contained 0 bases not matched to a gene. The V gene's germline CDR1 is SGHRS and CDR2 YFSETQ. The CDR3 spells CASSWTGGNQPQHF. Here the CDR3 DNA reads TGCGCCAGCAGCTGGACAGGGGGCAATCAGCCCCAGCATTTT.

This chain links TRBV6-6 with TRBJ2-7, with D unclear. Germline V lookup: CDR1 MNHNY, CDR2 SVGAGI (reference sequence). The ends were cut back, 3 bases at V and 2 bases at J, with 5 bases in the middle. The CDR3 has 12 residues. Here the CDR3 DNA reads TGTGCCAGCAGTTATCTAGCCTACGAGCAGTACTTC. Protein product: CASSYLAYEQYF.

The V and J genes are TRBV9 and TRBJ1-4, with 8 bases identical to TRBD1. V trimming: 2 bases; J trimming: 5 bases; junction bases outside the gene matches: 2. The CDR3 consists of 14 residues. In germline, CDR1 is SGDLS, CDR2 YYNGEE. The CDR3 sequence: CASSVRGRNEKLFF. The CDR3 DNA is TGTGCCAGCAGCGTCAGGGGGCGCAATGAAAAACTGTTTTTT. The full variable domain, in which reference TRBV9 and TRBJ1-4 provide the parts outside the CDR3, is DSGVTQTPKHLITATGQRVTLRCSPRSGDLSVYWYQQSLDQGLQFLIQYYNGEERAKGNILERFSAQQFPDLHSELNLSSLELGDSALYFCASSVRGRNEKLFFGSGTQLSVL.

As concerns this clone: This same CDR3 is encoded by further DNA sequences in the sample. The chain is built from TRBV19 and TRBJ2-5; 7 positions match TRBD2. The CDR3 runs 13 residues. Germline lookup yields CDR1 LNHDA and CDR2 SQIVND (reference sequence). V lost 1 base, J lost 4 bases, and 0 bases stayed unmatched. The CDR3 region has the DNA TGTGCCAGTAGTATAGCGGGGGGAGAGACCCAGTACTTC. Translation gives CASSIAGGETQYF.

The genes are TRBV27 and TRBJ2-2; D gene unclear. The CDR3 contains 13 residues. Germline-derived CDR1 and CDR2 are MNHEY and SMNVEV (reference sequence). Trimming took 1 base from V and 3 from J, leaving 3 bases between them. The CDR3 sequence: CASSLWDTGELFF. CDR3 sequence (DNA): TGTGCCAGCAGTTTATGGGACACCGGGGAGCTGTTTTTT.

This chain links TRBV5-1 with TRBJ2-1; 10 bases fit TRBD1. There are 12 residues in the CDR3. Germline V gene sequence: CDR1 SGHRS, CDR2 YFSETQ. J gave up 9 bases and V 3 bases, and 0 bases lay outside the gene matches. The CDR3 loop reads CASSWTGGEQFF. The CDR3 DNA reads TGCGCCAGCAGCTGGACAGGGGGTGAGCAGTTCTTC.

The chain couples TRBV4-1 to TRBJ2-7; no firm D call. The CDR3 consists of 11 residues. Per germline, CDR1 MGHRA and CDR2 YSYEKL. Trimming pared 2 bases from V and 6 bases from J, leaving 5 bases between. CDR3 sequence (DNA): TGCGCCAGCAGCCAAAATAGCGAGCAGTACTTC. Its protein product is CASSQNSEQYF.

The CDR3 DNA reads as TGTGCCAGCAGCTTGGCGGGGGACACAGATACGCAGTATTTT. Translation gives CASSLAGDTDTQYF. V and J are TRBV4-2 and TRBJ2-3; TRBD2 agrees at 7 bases. V was clipped by 5 bases and J by 2 bases; unmatched bases: 4. The CDR3 sequence is 14 residues long. Germline V lookup: CDR1 LGHNA, CDR2 YNFKEQ.

J is TRBJ1-1 and V is TRBV30, with TRBD1 matching over 7 bases. The junction had 8 bases not matched to a gene; V was cut back by 0 bases and J by 1 base. Germline CDR1 reads GTSNPN; CDR2 reads SVGIG (reference sequence). CDR3 size: 16 residues. DNA of the CDR3: TGTGCCTGGAGTGTACGATTCTGGACAGGGAACACTGAAGCTTTCTTT. As protein: CAWSVRFWTGNTEAFF.